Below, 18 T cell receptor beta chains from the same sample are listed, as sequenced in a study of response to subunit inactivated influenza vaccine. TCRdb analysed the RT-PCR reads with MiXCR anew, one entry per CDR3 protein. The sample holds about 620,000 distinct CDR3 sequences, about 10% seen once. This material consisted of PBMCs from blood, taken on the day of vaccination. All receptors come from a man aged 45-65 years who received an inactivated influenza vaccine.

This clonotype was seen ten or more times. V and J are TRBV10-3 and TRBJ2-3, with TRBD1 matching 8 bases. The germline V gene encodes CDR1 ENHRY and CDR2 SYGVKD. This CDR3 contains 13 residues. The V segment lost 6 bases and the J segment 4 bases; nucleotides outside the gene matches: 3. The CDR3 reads CAIRPDRADTQYF. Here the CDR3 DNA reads TGTGCCATCAGGCCGGACAGGGCAGATACGCAGTATTTT.

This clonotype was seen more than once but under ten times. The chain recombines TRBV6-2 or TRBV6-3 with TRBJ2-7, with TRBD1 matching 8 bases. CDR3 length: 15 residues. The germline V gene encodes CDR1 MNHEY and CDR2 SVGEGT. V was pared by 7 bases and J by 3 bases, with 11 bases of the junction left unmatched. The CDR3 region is CASTRSGTGFYEQYF. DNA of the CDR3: TGTGCCAGCACCCGATCCGGGACAGGATTCTACGAGCAGTACTTC.

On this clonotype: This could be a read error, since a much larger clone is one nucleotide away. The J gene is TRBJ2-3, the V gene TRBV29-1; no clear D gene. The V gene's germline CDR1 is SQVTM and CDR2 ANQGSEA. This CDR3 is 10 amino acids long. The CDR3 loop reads CGVLTDTQYF. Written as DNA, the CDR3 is TGCGGCGTCCTCACAGATACGCAGTATTTT.

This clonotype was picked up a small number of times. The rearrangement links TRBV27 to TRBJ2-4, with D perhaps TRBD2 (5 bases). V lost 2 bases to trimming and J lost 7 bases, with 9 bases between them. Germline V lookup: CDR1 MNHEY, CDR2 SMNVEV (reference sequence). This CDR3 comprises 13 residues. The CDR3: CASSLSERNIQYF. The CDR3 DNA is TGTGCCAGCAGTTTAAGCGAGCGGAACATTCAGTACTTC.

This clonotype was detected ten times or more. For the CDR3, the DNA is TGTGCCAGCAGTACAAGGGGGACTAGCCACTACGAGCAGTACTTC. Translating it yields CASSTRGTSHYEQYF. This chain connects TRBV12-3 or TRBV12-4 to TRBJ2-7, with 9 bases identical to TRBD2. Unmatched junction bases numbered 8, after V lost 5 bases and J lost 3 bases. This CDR3 is 15 amino acids long.

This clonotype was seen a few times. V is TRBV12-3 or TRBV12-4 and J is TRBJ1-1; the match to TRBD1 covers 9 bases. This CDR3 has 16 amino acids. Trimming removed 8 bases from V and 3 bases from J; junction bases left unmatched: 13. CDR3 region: CASAPGQGALDTEAFF. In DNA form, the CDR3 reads TGTGCCAGCGCGCCGGGACAGGGTGCCCTTGACACTGAAGCTTTCTTT.

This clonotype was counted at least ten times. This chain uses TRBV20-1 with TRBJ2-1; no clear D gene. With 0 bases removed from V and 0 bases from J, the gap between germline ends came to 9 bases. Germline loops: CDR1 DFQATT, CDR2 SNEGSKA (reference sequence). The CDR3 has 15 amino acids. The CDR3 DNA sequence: TGCAGTGCTAGAGATCCCCAGCTCTCCTACAATGAGCAGTTCTTC. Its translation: CSARDPQLSYNEQFF.

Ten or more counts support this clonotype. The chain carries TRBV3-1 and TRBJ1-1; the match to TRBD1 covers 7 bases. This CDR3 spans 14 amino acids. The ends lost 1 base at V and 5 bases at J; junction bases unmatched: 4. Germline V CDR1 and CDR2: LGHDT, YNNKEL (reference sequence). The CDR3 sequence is CASSQGQGGTEAFF. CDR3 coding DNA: TGTGCCAGCAGCCAAGGGCAGGGGGGGACTGAAGCTTTCTTT.

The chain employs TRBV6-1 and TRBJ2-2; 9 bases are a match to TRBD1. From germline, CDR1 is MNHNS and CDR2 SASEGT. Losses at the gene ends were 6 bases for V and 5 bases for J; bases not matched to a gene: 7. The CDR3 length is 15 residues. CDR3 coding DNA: TGTGCCAGCAGGGGACAGGGAAGGTTAACCGGGGAGCTGTTTTTT. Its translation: CASRGQGRLTGELFF.

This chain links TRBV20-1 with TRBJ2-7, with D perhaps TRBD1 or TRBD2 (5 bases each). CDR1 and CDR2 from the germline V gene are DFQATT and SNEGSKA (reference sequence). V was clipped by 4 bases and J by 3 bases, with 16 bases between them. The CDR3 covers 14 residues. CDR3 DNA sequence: TGCAGTGCTACTACCGGGATCAGGGACTACGAGCAGTACTTC. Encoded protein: CSATTGIRDYEQYF.

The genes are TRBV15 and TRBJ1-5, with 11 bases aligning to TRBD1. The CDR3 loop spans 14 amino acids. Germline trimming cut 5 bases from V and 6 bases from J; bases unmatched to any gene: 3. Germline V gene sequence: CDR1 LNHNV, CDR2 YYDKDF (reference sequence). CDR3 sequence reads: CATSRDRGTQPQHF. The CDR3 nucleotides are TGTGCCACCAGCCGGGACAGGGGGACTCAGCCCCAGCATTTT.

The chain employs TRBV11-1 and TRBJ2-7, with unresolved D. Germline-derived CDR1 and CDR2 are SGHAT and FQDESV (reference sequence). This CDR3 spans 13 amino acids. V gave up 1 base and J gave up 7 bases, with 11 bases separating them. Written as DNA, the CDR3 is TGTGCCAGCAGCTTAGGTTCAGTGGAGGAGCAGTACTTC. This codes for CASSLGSVEEQYF. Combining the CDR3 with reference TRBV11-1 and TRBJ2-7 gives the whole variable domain EAEVAQSPRYKITEKSQAVAFWCDPISGHATLYWYRQILGQGPELLVQFQDESVVDDSQLPKDRFSAERLKGVDSTLKIQPAELGDSAMYLCASSLGSVEEQYFGPGTRLTVT.

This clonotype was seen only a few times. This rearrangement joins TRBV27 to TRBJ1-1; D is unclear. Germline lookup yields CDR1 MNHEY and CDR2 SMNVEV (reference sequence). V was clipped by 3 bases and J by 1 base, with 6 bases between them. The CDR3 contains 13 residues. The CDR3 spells CASSFYPNTEAFF. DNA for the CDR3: TGTGCCAGCAGTTTCTATCCGAACACTGAAGCTTTCTTT.

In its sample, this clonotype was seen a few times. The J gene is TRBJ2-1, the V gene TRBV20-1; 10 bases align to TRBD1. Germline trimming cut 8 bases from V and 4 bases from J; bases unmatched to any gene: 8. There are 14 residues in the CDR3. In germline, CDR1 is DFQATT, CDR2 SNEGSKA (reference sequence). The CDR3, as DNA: TGCAGTCTCCGGGACAGGGGAACGTACAATGAGCAGTTCTTC. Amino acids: CSLRDRGTYNEQFF.

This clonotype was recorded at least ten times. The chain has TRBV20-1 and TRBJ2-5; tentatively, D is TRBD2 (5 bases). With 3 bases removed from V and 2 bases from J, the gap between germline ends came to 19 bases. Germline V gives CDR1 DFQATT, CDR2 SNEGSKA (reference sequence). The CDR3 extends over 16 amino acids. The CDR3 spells CSARVSGSGGQETQYF. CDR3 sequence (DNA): TGCAGTGCTAGGGTTTCGGGATCGGGCGGTCAAGAGACCCAGTACTTC.

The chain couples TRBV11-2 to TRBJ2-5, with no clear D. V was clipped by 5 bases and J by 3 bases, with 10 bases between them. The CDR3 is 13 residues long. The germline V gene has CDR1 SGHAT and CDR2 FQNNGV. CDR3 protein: CASSPGSEETQYF. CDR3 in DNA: TGTGCCAGCAGCCCCGGCTCAGAAGAGACCCAGTACTTC.

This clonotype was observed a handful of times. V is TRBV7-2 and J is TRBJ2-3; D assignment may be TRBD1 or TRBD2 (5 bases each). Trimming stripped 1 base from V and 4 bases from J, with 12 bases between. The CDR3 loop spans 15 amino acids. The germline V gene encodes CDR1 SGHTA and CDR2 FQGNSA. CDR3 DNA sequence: TGTGCCAGCAGCTTAGGACGGGACCGACCAGATACGCAGTATTTT. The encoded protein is CASSLGRDRPDTQYF.

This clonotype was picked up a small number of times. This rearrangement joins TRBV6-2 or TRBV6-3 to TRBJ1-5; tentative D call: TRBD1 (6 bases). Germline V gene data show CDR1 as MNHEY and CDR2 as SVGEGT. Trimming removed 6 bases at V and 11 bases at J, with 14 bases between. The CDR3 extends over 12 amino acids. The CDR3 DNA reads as TGTGCCAGCAGGCCCCCAGGGGAGGCCCAGCATTTT. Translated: CASRPPGEAQHF.